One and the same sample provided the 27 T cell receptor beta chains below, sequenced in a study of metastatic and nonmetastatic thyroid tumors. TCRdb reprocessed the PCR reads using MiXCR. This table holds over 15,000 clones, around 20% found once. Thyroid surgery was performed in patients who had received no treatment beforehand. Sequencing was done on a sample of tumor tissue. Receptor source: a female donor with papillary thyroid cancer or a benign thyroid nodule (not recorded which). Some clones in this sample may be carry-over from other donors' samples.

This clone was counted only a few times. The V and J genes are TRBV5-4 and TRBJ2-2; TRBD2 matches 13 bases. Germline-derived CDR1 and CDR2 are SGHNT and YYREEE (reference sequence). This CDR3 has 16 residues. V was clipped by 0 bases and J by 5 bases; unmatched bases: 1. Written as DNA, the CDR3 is TGTGCCAGCAGCTTGGGACTAGCGGGAGGTACCGGGGAGCTGTTTTTT. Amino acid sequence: CASSLGLAGGTGELFF.

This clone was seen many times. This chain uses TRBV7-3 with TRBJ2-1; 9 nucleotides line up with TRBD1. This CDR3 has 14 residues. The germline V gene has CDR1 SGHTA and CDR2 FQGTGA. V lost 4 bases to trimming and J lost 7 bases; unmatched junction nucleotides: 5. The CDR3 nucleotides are TGTGCCAGCAGCTGGGGGGACAGGGCAAATGAGCAGTTCTTC. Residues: CASSWGDRANEQFF. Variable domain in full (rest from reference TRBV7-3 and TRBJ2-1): GAGVSQTPSNKVTEKGKYVELRCDPISGHTALYWYRQSLGQGPEFLIYFQGTGAADDSGLPNDRFFAVRPEGSVSTLKIQRTERGDSAVYLCASSWGDRANEQFFGPGTRLTVL.

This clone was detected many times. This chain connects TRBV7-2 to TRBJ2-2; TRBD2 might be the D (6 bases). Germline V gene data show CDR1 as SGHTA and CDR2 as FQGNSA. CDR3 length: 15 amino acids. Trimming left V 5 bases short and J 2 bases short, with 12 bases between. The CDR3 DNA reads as TGTGCCAGCAGCCCGAGACTAGTTAACACCGGGGAGCTGTTTTTT. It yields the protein CASSPRLVNTGELFF.

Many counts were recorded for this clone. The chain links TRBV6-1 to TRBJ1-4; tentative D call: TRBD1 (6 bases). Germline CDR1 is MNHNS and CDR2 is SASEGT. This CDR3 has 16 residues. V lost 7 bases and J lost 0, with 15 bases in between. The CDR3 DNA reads TGTGCCAGCAAAAGAGTCAGGGGCGCAACTAATGAAAAACTGTTTTTT. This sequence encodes CASKRVRGATNEKLFF.

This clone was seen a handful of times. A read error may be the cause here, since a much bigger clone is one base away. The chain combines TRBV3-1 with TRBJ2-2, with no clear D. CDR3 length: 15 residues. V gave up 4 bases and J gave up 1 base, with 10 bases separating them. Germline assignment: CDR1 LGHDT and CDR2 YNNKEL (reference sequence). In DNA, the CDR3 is TGTGCCAGCAGCCGCGCCAGCGTGAACACCGGGGAGCTGTTTTTT. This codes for CASSRASVNTGELFF. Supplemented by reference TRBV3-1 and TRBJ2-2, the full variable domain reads DTAVSQTPKYLVTQMGNDKSIKCEQNLGHDTMYWYKQDSKKFLKIMFSYNNKELIINETVPNRFSPKSPDKAHLNLHINSLELGDSAVYFCASSRASVNTGELFFGEGSRLTVL.

CDR3 sequence: CASSHSYEQYF. In DNA, the CDR3 is TGTGCCAGCAGCCACTCCTACGAGCAGTACTTC. The chain joins TRBV28 to TRBJ2-7; D unclear. Trimming cost V 6 bases and J 0 bases, with 3 bases left between them. In germline, CDR1 is MDHEN, CDR2 SYDVKM. The CDR3 runs 11 residues.

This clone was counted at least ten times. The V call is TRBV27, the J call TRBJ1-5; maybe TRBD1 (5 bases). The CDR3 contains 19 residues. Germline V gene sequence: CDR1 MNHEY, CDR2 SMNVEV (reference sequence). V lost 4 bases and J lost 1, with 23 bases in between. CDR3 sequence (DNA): TGTGCCAGCAGTTCGGGGGGGTGGTGGGCGAGGGGCAGCAATCAGCCCCAGCATTTT. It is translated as CASSSGGWWARGSNQPQHF.

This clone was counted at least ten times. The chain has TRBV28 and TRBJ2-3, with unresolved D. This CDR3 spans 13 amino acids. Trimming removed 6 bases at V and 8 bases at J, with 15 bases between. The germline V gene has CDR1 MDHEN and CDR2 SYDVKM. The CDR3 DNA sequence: TGTGCCAGCAGGGTTCCCACGGGTGCTACGCAGTATTTT. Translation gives CASRVPTGATQYF.

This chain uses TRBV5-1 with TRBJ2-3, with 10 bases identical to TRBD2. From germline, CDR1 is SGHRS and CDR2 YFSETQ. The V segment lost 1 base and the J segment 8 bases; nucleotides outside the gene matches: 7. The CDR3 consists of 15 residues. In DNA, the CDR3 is TGCGCCAGCAGCTTGTCAGGGACTAGCGAGGTTACGCAGTATTTT. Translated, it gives CASSLSGTSEVTQYF.

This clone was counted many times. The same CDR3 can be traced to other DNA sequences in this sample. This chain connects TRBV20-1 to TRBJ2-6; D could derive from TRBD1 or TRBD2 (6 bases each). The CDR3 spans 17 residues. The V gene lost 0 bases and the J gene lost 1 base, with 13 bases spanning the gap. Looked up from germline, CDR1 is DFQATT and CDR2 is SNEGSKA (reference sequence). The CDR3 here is CSAREGLGGSGANVLTF. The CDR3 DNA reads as TGCAGTGCTAGAGAGGGCTTAGGGGGGTCTGGGGCCAACGTCCTGACTTTC.

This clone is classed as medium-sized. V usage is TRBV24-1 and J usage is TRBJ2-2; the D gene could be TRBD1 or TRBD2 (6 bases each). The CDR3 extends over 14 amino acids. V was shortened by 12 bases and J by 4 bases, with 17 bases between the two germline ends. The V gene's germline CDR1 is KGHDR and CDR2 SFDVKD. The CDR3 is CAASSGALTGELFF. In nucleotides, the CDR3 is TGTGCCGCCTCGTCGGGGGCTCTCACCGGGGAGCTGTTTTTT.

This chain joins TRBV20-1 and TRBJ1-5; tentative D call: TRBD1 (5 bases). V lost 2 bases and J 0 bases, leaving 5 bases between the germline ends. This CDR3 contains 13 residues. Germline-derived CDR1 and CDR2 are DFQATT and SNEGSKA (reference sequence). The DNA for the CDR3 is TGCAGTGCTAGAACAGGTAGCAATCAGCCCCAGCATTTT. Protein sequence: CSARTGSNQPQHF.

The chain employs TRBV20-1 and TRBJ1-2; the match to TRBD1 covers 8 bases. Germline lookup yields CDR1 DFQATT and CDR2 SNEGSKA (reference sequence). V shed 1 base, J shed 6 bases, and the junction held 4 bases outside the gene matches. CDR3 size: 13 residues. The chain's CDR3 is CSARVPGGDGYTF. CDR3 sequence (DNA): TGCAGTGCTAGAGTGCCAGGGGGCGATGGCTACACCTTC.

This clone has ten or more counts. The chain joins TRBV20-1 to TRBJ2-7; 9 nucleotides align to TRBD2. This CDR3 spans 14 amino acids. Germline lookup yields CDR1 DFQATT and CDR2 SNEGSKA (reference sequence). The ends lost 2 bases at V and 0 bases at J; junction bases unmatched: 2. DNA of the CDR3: TGCAGTGCTAGACTAGCGGGGAGCTCCTACGAGCAGTACTTC. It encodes CSARLAGSSYEQYF.

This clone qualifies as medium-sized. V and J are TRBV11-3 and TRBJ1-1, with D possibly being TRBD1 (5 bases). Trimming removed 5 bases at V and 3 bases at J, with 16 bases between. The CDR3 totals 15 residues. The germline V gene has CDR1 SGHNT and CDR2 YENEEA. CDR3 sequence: CASSPSVSGDTEAFF. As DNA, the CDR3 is TGTGCCAGCAGCCCCTCGGTCTCGGGGGACACTGAAGCTTTCTTT. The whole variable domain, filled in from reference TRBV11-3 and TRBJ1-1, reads EAGVVQSPRYKIIEKKQPVAFWCNPISGHNTLYWYLQNLGQGPELLIRYENEEAVDDSQLPKDRFSAERLKGVDSTLKIQPAELGDSAVYLCASSPSVSGDTEAFFGQGTRLTVV.

CDR3 sequence reads: CASSLESRRHEAFF. The CDR3 DNA reads TGTGCCAGCAGCTTAGAGTCGAGGAGGCACGAAGCTTTCTTT. The V and J genes are TRBV7-8 and TRBJ1-1; D is undetermined. V was shortened by 1 base and J by 8 bases, with 14 bases between the two germline ends. The germline gives CDR1 SGHVS, CDR2 FQNEAQ. The CDR3 length is 14 residues.

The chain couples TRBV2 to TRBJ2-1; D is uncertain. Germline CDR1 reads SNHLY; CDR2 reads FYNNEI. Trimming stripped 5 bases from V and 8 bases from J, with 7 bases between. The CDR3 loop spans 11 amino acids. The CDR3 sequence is CASSQVDEQFF. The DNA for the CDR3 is TGTGCCAGCAGTCAGGTCGATGAGCAGTTCTTC.

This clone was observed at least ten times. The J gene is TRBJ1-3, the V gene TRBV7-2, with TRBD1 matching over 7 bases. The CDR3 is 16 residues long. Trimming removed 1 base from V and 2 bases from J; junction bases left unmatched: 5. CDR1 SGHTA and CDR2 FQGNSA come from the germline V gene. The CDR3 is CASSLVGGGTGNTIYF. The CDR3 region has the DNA TGTGCCAGCAGCTTAGTTGGAGGGGGCACTGGAAACACCATATATTTT.

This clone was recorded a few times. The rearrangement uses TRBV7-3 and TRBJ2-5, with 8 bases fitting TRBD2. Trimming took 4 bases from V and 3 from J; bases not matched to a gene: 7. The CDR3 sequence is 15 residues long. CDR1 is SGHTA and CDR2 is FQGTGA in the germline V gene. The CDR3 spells CASSSMGLDEETQYF. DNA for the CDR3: TGTGCCAGCAGCTCGATGGGACTAGATGAAGAGACCCAGTACTTC. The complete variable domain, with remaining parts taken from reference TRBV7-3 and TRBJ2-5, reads GAGVSQTPSNKVTEKGKYVELRCDPISGHTALYWYRQSLGQGPEFLIYFQGTGAADDSGLPNDRFFAVRPEGSVSTLKIQRTERGDSAVYLCASSSMGLDEETQYFGPGTRLLVL.

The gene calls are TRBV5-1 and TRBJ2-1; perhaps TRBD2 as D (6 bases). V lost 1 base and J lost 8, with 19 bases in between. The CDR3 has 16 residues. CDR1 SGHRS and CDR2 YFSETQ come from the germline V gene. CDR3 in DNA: TGCGCCAGCAGCTTGCGACAGCTCGGGAGAGAGGATGAGCAGTTCTTC. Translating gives CASSLRQLGREDEQFF.

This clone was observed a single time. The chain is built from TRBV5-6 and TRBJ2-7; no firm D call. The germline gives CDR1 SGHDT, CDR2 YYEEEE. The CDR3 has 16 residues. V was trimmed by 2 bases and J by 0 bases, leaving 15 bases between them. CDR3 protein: CASSFYGSTASYEQYF. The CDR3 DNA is TGTGCCAGCAGCTTCTATGGGTCCACTGCCTCCTACGAGCAGTACTTC.

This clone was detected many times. Here the CDR3 DNA reads TGTGCCAGCTCACCACCGGTAGCGGGAAGCGCGAACACCGGGGAGCTGTTTTTT. Translation: CASSPPVAGSANTGELFF. The V and J genes are TRBV18 and TRBJ2-2, with 8 bases lining up with TRBD2. This CDR3 has 18 amino acids. CDR1 KGHSH and CDR2 LQKENI come from the germline V gene. The J segment lost 0 bases and the V segment lost 0 bases, leaving 6 bases of the junction unmatched.

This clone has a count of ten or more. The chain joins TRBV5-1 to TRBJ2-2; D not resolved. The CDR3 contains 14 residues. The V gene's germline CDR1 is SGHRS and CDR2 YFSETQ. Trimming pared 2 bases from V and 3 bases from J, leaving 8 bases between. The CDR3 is CASSLSSDTGELFF. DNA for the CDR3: TGCGCCAGCAGCTTATCAAGTGACACCGGGGAGCTGTTTTTT.

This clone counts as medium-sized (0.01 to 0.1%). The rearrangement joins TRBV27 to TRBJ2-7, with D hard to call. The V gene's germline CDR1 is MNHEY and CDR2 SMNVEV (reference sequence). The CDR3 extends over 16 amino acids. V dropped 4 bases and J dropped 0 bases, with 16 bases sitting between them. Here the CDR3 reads CASSSLMRTISYEQYF. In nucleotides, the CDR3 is TGTGCCAGCAGTTCCTTAATGCGGACGATCTCCTACGAGCAGTACTTC.

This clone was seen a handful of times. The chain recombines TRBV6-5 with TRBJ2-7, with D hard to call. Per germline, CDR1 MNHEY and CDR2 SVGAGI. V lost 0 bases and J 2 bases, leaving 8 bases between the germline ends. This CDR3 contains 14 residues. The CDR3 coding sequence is TGTGCCAGCAGTTACTCGAAGATCCCCTACGAGCAGTACTTC. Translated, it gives CASSYSKIPYEQYF.

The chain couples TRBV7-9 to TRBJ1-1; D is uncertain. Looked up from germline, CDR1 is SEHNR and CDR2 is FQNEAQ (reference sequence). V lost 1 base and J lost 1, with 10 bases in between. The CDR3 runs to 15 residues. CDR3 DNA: TGTGCCAGCAGCTTAGTTTCAGCCTCGAACACTGAAGCTTTCTTT. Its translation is CASSLVSASNTEAFF.

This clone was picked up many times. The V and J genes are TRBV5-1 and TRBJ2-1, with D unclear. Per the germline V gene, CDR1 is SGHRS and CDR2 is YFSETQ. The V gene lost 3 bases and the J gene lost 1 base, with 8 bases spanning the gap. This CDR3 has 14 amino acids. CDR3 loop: CASSWVVSYNEQFF. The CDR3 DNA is TGCGCCAGCAGCTGGGTAGTATCCTACAATGAGCAGTTCTTC.